Included here is one T cell receptor (beta chain) sequence, with context. V lost 0 bases to trimming and J lost 7 bases, with 10 bases between them. The CDR3 has 14 residues. Germline V gene sequence: CDR1 SGHAT, CDR2 FQNNGV. TCRdb's copy holds only in-frame clones and misses some; the assay was immunoSEQ multiplex PCR. This sample has around 50,000 clones, with approximately 89% found just once. This entry belongs to a study of OX40 agonist ivuxolimab in advanced cancers. The chain recombines TRBV11-2 with TRBJ2-1; D assignment may be TRBD1 or TRBD2 (5 bases each). The clonotype was recovered from an adult with an advanced solid tumor such as melanoma, head and neck, liver or kidney cancer. The sequencing here drew on CD4+ or CD8+ T cells sorted from blood, taken in a trial of the OX40 agonist ivuxolimab. CDR3 nucleotide sequence: TGTGCCAGCAGCTTAGATGGGGGAAGAAATGAGCAGTTCTTC. Its protein product is CASSLDGGRNEQFF.